What follows are 21 T cell receptor beta chains derived from one specimen sequenced in a study of long-term antiretroviral therapy in people with HIV (dated by TCRdb to between 2021 and 2024). The immunoSEQ hsTCRB v3.0 assay was used at survey level resolution for TRB variable region sequencing. Not all clones reach the TCRdb copy of this immuneACCESS table, which keeps in-frame sequences only. Checked studies attribute under half of the gap to unresolved V genes and leave the rest unexplained. Recorded for this sample are roughly 25,000 clones; about 80% of them occurred a single time. About 6% of the sample rests with the top ten. This material consisted of unsorted PBMCs, taken 0.7 years before starting antiretroviral therapy. Receptors originate from a man younger than 45 with HIV.

The chain links TRBV6-5 to TRBJ1-2; D perhaps matches TRBD1 (5 bases). The CDR3 is 14 residues long. Germline V gives CDR1 MNHEY, CDR2 SVGAGI. Deletions cut 10 bases from V and 0 bases from J, with 15 bases between. The CDR3, as DNA: TGTGCCATCAGAGGGGCAGACGCTAACTATGGCTACACCTTC. Encoded protein: CAIRGADANYGYTF.

The chain links TRBV10-1 to TRBJ2-7; D ambiguous. This CDR3 spans 15 amino acids. The V and J ends lost 8 bases and 3 bases respectively, with 20 bases between them. Germline CDR1 is WNHNN and CDR2 is SYGVQD (reference sequence). The CDR3 sequence: CASPLVSHPFYEQYF. The CDR3 nucleotides read TGCGCCAGCCCCCTCGTGAGTCACCCTTTCTACGAGCAGTACTTC.

The chain joins TRBV19 to TRBJ2-1; D gene uncertain. The V gene's germline CDR1 is LNHDA and CDR2 SQIVND (reference sequence). Trimming removed 3 bases at V and 3 bases at J, with 6 bases between. The CDR3 extends over 13 amino acids. The CDR3 loop is CASSISVYNEQFF. The CDR3 DNA sequence: TGTGCCAGTAGTATTTCGGTCTACAATGAGCAGTTCTTC.

The CDR3 DNA is TGTGCCAGCAGCCAAAGTAGGTTTGGTGGCTCCTACGAGCAGTACTTC. Translating it yields CASSQSRFGGSYEQYF. The rearrangement links TRBV14 to TRBJ2-7, with D hard to call. There are 16 residues in the CDR3. Trimming removed 2 bases at V and 0 bases at J, with 14 bases between. In germline, CDR1 is SGHDN, CDR2 FVKESK.

This clone is labeled as medium-sized. In the same sample, other DNA sequences code for this CDR3. This rearrangement joins TRBV10-3 to TRBJ2-1; unclear D gene. Trimming stripped 2 bases from V and 7 bases from J, with 3 bases between. The length of the CDR3 is 11 residues. Germline-derived CDR1 and CDR2 are ENHRY and SYGVKD. In DNA, the CDR3 is TGTGCCATCAGTGAGGGGAATGAGCAGTTCTTC. It encodes CAISEGNEQFF.

The sample holds one count of this clone. CDR3 bases: TGTGCCAGCAGTTACTCGCCAGGGATTTCAAACTATGGCTACACCTTC. It codes for CASSYSPGISNYGYTF. V and J are TRBV6-5 and TRBJ1-2, with D possibly TRBD1 on 5 matching bases. This CDR3 contains 16 residues. Germline CDR1 is MNHEY and CDR2 is SVGAGI. Trimming removed 0 bases at V and 2 bases at J, with 13 bases between.

The chain recombines TRBV5-1 with TRBJ1-5; D perhaps matches TRBD1 (6 bases). CDR1 is SGHRS, CDR2 YFSETQ, per germline. The CDR3 totals 16 residues. V was pared by 2 bases and J by 5 bases, with 17 bases between. This chain's CDR3 is CASSLSGESPHQPQHF. The CDR3 DNA reads TGCGCCAGCAGCTTATCAGGGGAGAGCCCCCATCAGCCCCAGCATTTT.

This chain uses TRBV30 with TRBJ1-6; TRBD1 might be the D (5 bases). Germline V CDR1 and CDR2: GTSNPN, SVGIG (reference sequence). The CDR3 spans 13 residues. The ends were cut back, 8 bases at V and 7 bases at J, with 15 bases in the middle. The CDR3 spells CAIDGTGNSPLHF. CDR3 bases: TGTGCCATAGACGGGACGGGGAATTCACCCCTCCACTTT. The entire variable domain, with the rest obtained from reference TRBV30 and TRBJ1-6, is as follows: SQTIHQWPATLVQPVGSPLSLECTVEGTSNPNLYWYRQAAGRGLQLLFYSVGIGQISSEVPQNLSASRPQDRQFILSSKKLLLSDSGFYLCAIDGTGNSPLHFGNGTRLTVT.

V is TRBV6-1 and J is TRBJ1-5; no clear D. Germline V gene sequence: CDR1 MNHNS, CDR2 SASEGT. The CDR3 consists of 15 residues. The V and J ends lost 2 bases and 2 bases respectively, with 10 bases between them. The CDR3 reads CASSETVEGNQPQHF. The CDR3 region has the DNA TGTGCCAGCAGTGAAACGGTGGAGGGCAATCAGCCCCAGCATTTT.

This clone has only one observation. The chain has TRBV19 and TRBJ2-1, with 14 bases fitting TRBD2. The CDR3 is made up of 17 amino acids. The trim removed 2 bases at V and 5 bases at J, leaving 5 bases unmatched. Germline assignment: CDR1 LNHDA and CDR2 SQIVND (reference sequence). The CDR3 nucleotides read TGTGCCAGTAGTATAAAAGGGACTAGCGGGAGACACAATGAGCAGTTCTTC. It encodes CASSIKGTSGRHNEQFF.

The chain uses TRBV27 and TRBJ1-1; D not certain. Trimming cost V 2 bases and J 9 bases, with 16 bases left between them. Germline CDR1 is MNHEY and CDR2 is SMNVEV (reference sequence). The CDR3 consists of 14 residues. In DNA form, the CDR3 reads TGTGCCAGCAGTTTACAAGGGCTAGCTGGAAAAGCTTTCTTT. It yields the protein CASSLQGLAGKAFF.

The gene calls are TRBV7-9 and TRBJ1-4; 10 bases map to TRBD1. CDR1 and CDR2 from the germline V gene are SEHNR and FQNEAQ (reference sequence). V lost 4 bases and J lost 7; bases outside the gene matches: 6. The CDR3 has 15 amino acids. The CDR3 loop is CASSSDRGRGEKLFF. The CDR3 nucleotides read TGTGCCAGCAGCTCGGACAGGGGGAGGGGTGAAAAACTGTTTTTT.

The chain combines TRBV4-1 with TRBJ2-3, with TRBD2 identical over 7 bases. After removal of 5 bases from V and 1 base from J, the junction contained 9 bases not matched to a gene. Germline CDR1 reads MGHRA; CDR2 reads YSYEKL. The length of the CDR3 is 16 residues. Here the CDR3 DNA reads TGCGCCAGCAGCTCCCTGGGAGGGGCACGCACAGATACGCAGTATTTT. Residues: CASSSLGGARTDTQYF.

This clone is a singleton in its sample. The rearrangement links TRBV6-1 to TRBJ1-1; a possible D gene is TRBD1 (5 bases). The germline V and J ends were trimmed by 3 bases and 5 bases, with 13 bases remaining between them. The length of the CDR3 is 14 residues. Germline V gene lookup returns CDR1 MNHNS and CDR2 SASEGT. CDR3 in amino acids: CASSDSGGDTEAFF. In DNA, the CDR3 is TGTGCCAGCAGTGATTCGGGGGGGGATACTGAAGCTTTCTTT.

J is TRBJ1-1 and V is TRBV25-1; D uncertain. This CDR3 region has 12 residues. CDR1 is MGHDK and CDR2 is SYGVNS in the germline V gene. Trimming shortened V by 3 bases and J by 8 bases, and 10 bases separated the two germline ends. Here the CDR3 DNA reads TGTGCCAGCAGTGATGAGAGAGTAGAAGCTTTCTTT. It yields the protein CASSDERVEAFF.

CDR3 nucleotide sequence: TGCACCAGCAGCCAAGAGGGACTAGCTCGGGGTAATGAGCAGTTCTTC. Protein: CTSSQEGLARGNEQFF. The rearrangement links TRBV1 to TRBJ2-1; TRBD2, the D gene given by the table, was not confirmed from the DNA. TRBV1 is a pseudogene locus. This CDR3 region has 16 residues.

The CDR3 DNA sequence: TGTGCCAGCAGCTTGGGTTCGGTAAGCTACGAGCAGTACTTC. Protein sequence: CASSLGSVSYEQYF. The genes are TRBV5-4 and TRBJ2-7; D unclear. Germline CDR1 SGHNT, CDR2 YYREEE (reference sequence). The V end lost 0 bases, the J end lost 3 bases, and 10 bases lay between the germline ends. This CDR3 has 14 residues.

This clone was detected a few times. The J gene is TRBJ2-2, the V gene TRBV2; 7 positions agree with TRBD2. Germline V gene data show CDR1 as SNHLY and CDR2 as FYNNEI. With 7 bases clipped from V and 5 bases from J, the junction kept 7 bases outside the gene matches. The CDR3 totals 14 residues. The CDR3 DNA follows: TGTGCCAGCACCCGAGGGGAGGGGACCGGGGAGCTGTTTTTT. Protein sequence: CASTRGEGTGELFF.

This clone was seen a handful of times. This rearrangement joins TRBV6-5 to TRBJ2-7, with D hard to call. The germline gives CDR1 MNHEY, CDR2 SVGAGI. This CDR3 spans 12 amino acids. Deletions cut 7 bases from V and 6 bases from J, with 13 bases between. CDR3 residues: CASKNGPSEQYF. In DNA, the CDR3 is TGTGCCAGCAAAAACGGGCCTTCCGAGCAGTACTTC.

The chain employs TRBV27 and TRBJ2-1; unclear D gene. This CDR3 comprises 12 residues. V was clipped by 10 bases and J by 5 bases, with 12 bases between them. The germline CDR1 and CDR2 sequences are MNHEY and SMNVEV (reference sequence). CDR3 bases: TGTGCCACCCGACGAGGAAACAATGAGCAGTTCTTC. Translated, it gives CATRRGNNEQFF.

The chain has TRBV7-9 and TRBJ2-7; D is ambiguous. CDR1 is SEHNR and CDR2 is FQNEAQ in the germline V gene (reference sequence). V was cut by 3 bases and J by 6 bases, with 12 bases left in between. The CDR3 has 13 residues. The chain's CDR3 is CASSLLVVGEQYF. The CDR3 DNA sequence: TGTGCCAGCAGCTTGCTGGTTGTAGGCGAGCAGTACTTC. The full variable domain, completed using reference TRBV7-9 and TRBJ2-7, is DTGVSQNPRHKITKRGQNVTFRCDPISEHNRLYWYRQTLGQGPEFLTYFQNEAQLEKSRLLSDRFSAERPKGSFSTLEIQRTEQGDSAMYLCASSLLVVGEQYFGPGTRLTVT.